This is a list of T cell receptor beta chains from one sample in a study of T-cell memory formation after mild COVID-19. TCRdb reprocessed the 5' RACE reads with MiXCR, giving one entry per CDR3 protein. The profile shows hundreds of thousands of distinct CDR3 sequences, roughly 17% of them singletons. Sequencing was performed on PBMCs or a T cell subset sorted from them (not recorded which). These receptors came from an adult woman who had mild COVID-19 (a few samples of this study predate the infection). Cell type and time point are not known. The CDR3 runs from the conserved cysteine through the conserved F or W. D genes are given only for firm matches. The size entry is marked missing in some rows and otherwise reads once, few, many or a size class.

>TRBJ2-7|.|TRBV5-1|.
TGCGCCAGCAGCGCAAACCGCCACGGAGTTCCATGGGACGAGCAGTACTTC
CASSANRHGVPWDEQYF
>TRBJ1-4|few|TRBV7-9|.
TGTGCCAGCAGCTCAGGGCTTGCAACTAATGAAAAACTGTTTTTT
CASSSGLATNEKLFF
>TRBJ1-1|few|TRBV19|TRBD1
TGTGCCAGTAGTCCTCAAACAGGGGGCCGGGTGAACACTGAAGCTTTCTTT
CASSPQTGGRVNTEAFF
>TRBJ2-6|.|TRBV11-2|.
TGTGCCAGCAGCTCGAACAGACACCTCTCTGGGGCCAACGTCCTGACTTTC
CASSSNRHLSGANVLTF
>TRBJ2-2|many|TRBV5-1|.
TGCGCCAGCAGGATTAACACCGGGGAGCTGTTTTTT
CASRINTGELFF
>TRBJ1-4|.|TRBV3-1|.
TGTGCCAGCGGGCCGGAAGGGTGGATTAATGAAAAACTGTTTTTT
CASGPEGWINEKLFF
>TRBJ1-2|.|TRBV9|TRBD1
TGTGCCAGCAGCGTTGGGACAGGGGATGGCTACACCTTC
CASSVGTGDGYTF
>TRBJ1-1|.|TRBV27|.
TGTGCCAGCAGTGCCCGGGGAGGTACTGAAGCTTTCTTT
CASSARGGTEAFF
>TRBJ2-7|.|TRBV5-1|.
TGCGCCAGCAGCTTGGCCTACTCAGACTACGAGCAGTACTTC
CASSLAYSDYEQYF
>TRBJ1-1|few|TRBV7-9|TRBD1
TGTGCCAGCAGCCCAGGGGCAGGGGGTTCGAACACTGAAGCTTTCTTT
CASSPGAGGSNTEAFF
>TRBJ2-7|.|TRBV20-1|.
TGCAGTGCCACTCCCAAAGAGCAGTACTTC
CSATPKEQYF
>TRBJ2-3|few|TRBV10-3|.
TGTGCCATCAGTGAGGGACGAAGCACAGATACGCAGTATTTT
CAISEGRSTDTQYF
>TRBJ2-1|few|TRBV3-1|TRBD2
TGTGCCAGCAGCCAAGCCGGTAGGACTAGCGGCGCCAATGAGCAGTTCTTC
CASSQAGRTSGANEQFF
>TRBJ2-1|many|TRBV7-9|.
TGTGCCAGCAGCTCCCTCCATACAAGAGGCCTCAATGAGCAGTTCTTC
CASSSLHTRGLNEQFF
>TRBJ2-1|many|TRBV12-3/TRBV12-4|.
TGTGCCAGCAGGATTGACCAGTCCTACAATGAGCAGTTCTTC
CASRIDQSYNEQFF
>TRBJ2-1|.|TRBV9|TRBD2
TGTGCCAGCAGCCCTACGGGACTAATCTACAATGAGCAGTTCTTC
CASSPTGLIYNEQFF
>TRBJ1-2|few|TRBV9|TRBD1
TGTGCCAGCAGCGTACGACCAGGGGGCCCGAACTATGGCTACACCTTC
CASSVRPGGPNYGYTF
>TRBJ2-7|.|TRBV5-1|.
TGCGCCAGCGACTCAGGGGCCGAGCAGTACTTC
CASDSGAEQYF
>TRBJ1-5|few|TRBV5-5|.
TGTGCCAGCAGCTTGGGGACAGCCTCTAGCAATCAGCCCCAGCATTTT
CASSLGTASSNQPQHF
>TRBJ2-7|.|TRBV29-1|TRBD2
TGCAGCGTTGCGGGAGGGGTGATCGGTCGGGTGAACGAGCAGTACTTC
CSVAGGVIGRVNEQYF
>TRBJ1-2|.|TRBV4-2|.
TGTGCCAGCAGCCAGGTATCCGTTTTAGACTATGGCTACACCTTC
CASSQVSVLDYGYTF
>TRBJ2-7|.|TRBV20-1|.
TGCAGTGCTAGAGATCCCCAGGTCTACGAGCAGTACTTC
CSARDPQVYEQYF
>TRBJ2-7|few|TRBV24-1|.
TGTGCCACCAGTGATTTGACAAGTTACGAGCAGTACTTC
CATSDLTSYEQYF
>TRBJ2-4|few|TRBV5-6|TRBD2
TGTGCCAGCAGCTTGGGAGTTGAGCGGGGATACAAAAACATTCAGTACTTC
CASSLGVERGYKNIQYF
>TRBJ2-7|.|TRBV6-2/TRBV6-3|TRBD1
TGTGCCAGCAAATCCGGCTGGGACAGGGAGTACGAGCAGTACTTC
CASKSGWDREYEQYF
>TRBJ2-7|.|TRBV6-5|TRBD2
TGTGCCAGCAGCCTTAGGGAGGGTTCCCACGAGCAGTACTTC
CASSLREGSHEQYF
>TRBJ1-5|few|TRBV4-1|.
TGCGCCAGCAGCCACCGCAATCAGCCCCAGCATTTT
CASSHRNQPQHF
>TRBJ1-1|few|TRBV29-1|.
TGCAGCGGTACAGGGTTGACTGAAGCTTTCTTT
CSGTGLTEAFF
>TRBJ2-1|.|TRBV4-1|.
TGCGCCAGCAGCCAAGATAATAGCGAGGAGCAGTTCTTC
CASSQDNSEEQFF
>TRBJ1-1|.|TRBV7-9|.
TGTGCCAGCACCCCCCAGGGGCAGGCACCTAACACTGAAGCTTTCTTT
CASTPQGQAPNTEAFF
>TRBJ1-3|few|TRBV9|.
TGTGCCAGCAGCGTAGGGGCAGACTCTGGAAACACCATATATTTT
CASSVGADSGNTIYF
>TRBJ2-6|once|TRBV5-1|.
TGCGCCAGCAGCTTGGTCGGTCCTGGGGCCAACGTCCTGACTTTC
CASSLVGPGANVLTF
>TRBJ2-5|few|TRBV5-8|.
TGTGCCAGCAGCTTGTTGTTCCAAGAGACCCAGTACTTC
CASSLLFQETQYF
>TRBJ1-2|few|TRBV20-1|.
TGCAGTGCCGAGGACTTTCAGGGCTATGGCTACACCTTC
CSAEDFQGYGYTF
>TRBJ2-3|few|TRBV5-1|TRBD2
TGCGCCAGCAGCTTGGGGACGGGACTAGCGGGGACAGATACGCAGTATTTT
CASSLGTGLAGTDTQYF
>TRBJ2-3|.|TRBV15|TRBD1
TGTGCCACCAGCTATGGGGCAGGGGGAAGCACAGATACGCAGTATTTT
CATSYGAGGSTDTQYF
>TRBJ2-1|many|TRBV5-1|.
TGCGCCAGCAGCTTAGTCGAGGACGAGCAGTTCTTC
CASSLVEDEQFF
>TRBJ2-3|many|TRBV20-1|TRBD2
TGCAGTGCCAAGACTAGCGGGAGCACGACAGTTACAGATACGCAGTATTTT
CSAKTSGSTTVTDTQYF
>TRBJ2-5|few|TRBV7-2|TRBD2
TGTGCCAGCAGCTTAGTAGCGGGGGTCCAAGAGACCCAGTACTTC
CASSLVAGVQETQYF
>TRBJ2-2|few|TRBV4-1|.
TGCGCCAGCAGGACAGGAGCAACCGGGGAGCTGTTTTTT
CASRTGATGELFF
>TRBJ2-1|.|TRBV19|.
TGTGCCAGCTCGGACGGGACCCATCAGAGTGGAAATGAGCAGTTCTTC
CASSDGTHQSGNEQFF
>TRBJ2-5|few|TRBV5-1|.
TGCGCCAGCAGCGAAACTCGAGAGACCCAGTACTTC
CASSETRETQYF
>TRBJ1-5|.|TRBV24-1|.
TGTGCCACCAGCTCAGCCGGACTTGGGGGCAATCAGCCCCAGCATTTT
CATSSAGLGGNQPQHF
>TRBJ2-4|few|TRBV29-1|TRBD1
TGCAGCGTTGAAGCCGCTACAGGGGGCCGGAACATTCAGTACTTC
CSVEAATGGRNIQYF
>TRBJ2-4|.|TRBV12-3/TRBV12-4|.
TGTGCCAGCAGGCCCATGGCCACGGAAAACATTCAGTACTTC
CASRPMATENIQYF